This T cell receptor beta chain was sequenced in a study of T cell responses to AZD1222 COVID-19 vaccine. Sequenced by immunoSEQ multiplex PCR; TCRdb stores in-frame clones only, minus some. This repertoire shows over 120,000 clones, almost 95% found once; its top ten account for about 3.7%. Comments on this clone: Its antigen remains unknown.

Study-wide results and caveats: Close to half of all spike-specific TCRs reportedly target regions of the variants that are unmutated.

The CDR3 covers 13 residues. V was shortened by 4 bases and J by 5 bases, with 13 bases between the two germline ends. Germline values: CDR1 SGHRS, CDR2 YFSETQ. Sequencing used peripheral blood, obtained 28 days after the second AZD1222 dose. The V and J genes are TRBV5-1 and TRBJ2-7; D ambiguous. This receptor was identified in an adult who received the AZD1222 COVID-19 vaccine. CDR3 region: CASSRFVGDEQYF. DNA of the CDR3: TGCGCCAGCAGCAGGTTCGTGGGCGACGAGCAGTACTTC.